This TCR beta chain came from a study of blood T cells in healthy people across ages. This clonotype was counted between two and nine times. What it recognizes is unknown. General observations from the study: CMV infection status of these donors was not known. The diversity estimates, figures obtained from one million T cells, were considered underestimates. The fall in TCR beta diversity per million T cells was roughly linear with age.

Primed by a sample-barcoded 5' primer and a J-beta primer mix, a second PCR proceeded for about 7 to 11 cycles. MiXCR, applied by TCRdb to the 5' RACE reads, yields one record per CDR3 protein. The sample has 1.5 million to 1.9 million distinct CDR3 sequences; about 45% are singletons. The TCR comes from a woman younger than 35 in good health. Sequencing used blood.

CDR3 protein: CASSPGMRDIQYF. In nucleotides, the CDR3 is TGTGCCAGCTCACCTGGTATGAGGGACATTCAGTACTTC. J is TRBJ2-4 and V is TRBV18; TRBD2 might be the D (5 bases). V dropped 3 bases and J dropped 8 bases, with 11 bases sitting between them. The V gene's germline CDR1 is KGHSH and CDR2 LQKENI. The CDR3 has 13 residues.